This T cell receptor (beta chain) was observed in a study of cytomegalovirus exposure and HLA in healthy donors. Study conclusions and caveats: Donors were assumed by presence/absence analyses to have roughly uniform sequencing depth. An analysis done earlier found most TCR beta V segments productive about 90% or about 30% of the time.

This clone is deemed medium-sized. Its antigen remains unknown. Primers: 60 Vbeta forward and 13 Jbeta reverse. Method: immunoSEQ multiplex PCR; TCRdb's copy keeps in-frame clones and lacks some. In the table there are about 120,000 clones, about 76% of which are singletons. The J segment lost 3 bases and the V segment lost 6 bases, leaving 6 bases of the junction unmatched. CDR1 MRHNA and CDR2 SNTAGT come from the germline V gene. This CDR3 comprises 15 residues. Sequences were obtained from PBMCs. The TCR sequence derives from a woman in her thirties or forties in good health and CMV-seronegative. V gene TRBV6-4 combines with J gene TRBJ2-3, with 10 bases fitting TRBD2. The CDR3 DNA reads TGTGCCAGCAGGGAGCTAGCGGGGGAAACAGATACGCAGTATTTT. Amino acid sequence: CASRELAGETDTQYF.